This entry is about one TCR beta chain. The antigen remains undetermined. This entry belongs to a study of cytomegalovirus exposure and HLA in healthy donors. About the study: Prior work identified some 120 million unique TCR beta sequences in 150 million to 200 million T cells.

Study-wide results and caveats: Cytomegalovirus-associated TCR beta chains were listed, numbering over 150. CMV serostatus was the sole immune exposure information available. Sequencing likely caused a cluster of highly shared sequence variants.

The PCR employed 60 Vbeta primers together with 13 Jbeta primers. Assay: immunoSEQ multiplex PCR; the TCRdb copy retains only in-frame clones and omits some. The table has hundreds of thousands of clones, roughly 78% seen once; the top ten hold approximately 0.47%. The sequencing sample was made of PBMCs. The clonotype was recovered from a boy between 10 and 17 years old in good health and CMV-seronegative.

The CDR3 is CAISTGGGKSNQPQHF. Written as DNA, the CDR3 is TGTGCCATCAGCACCGGGGGTGGGAAAAGCAATCAGCCCCAGCATTTT. The chain couples TRBV10-3 to TRBJ1-5, with D perhaps TRBD1 (5 bases). Germline CDR1 reads ENHRY; CDR2 reads SYGVKD. This CDR3 is built from 16 residues. V dropped 6 bases and J dropped 1 base, with 16 bases sitting between them.